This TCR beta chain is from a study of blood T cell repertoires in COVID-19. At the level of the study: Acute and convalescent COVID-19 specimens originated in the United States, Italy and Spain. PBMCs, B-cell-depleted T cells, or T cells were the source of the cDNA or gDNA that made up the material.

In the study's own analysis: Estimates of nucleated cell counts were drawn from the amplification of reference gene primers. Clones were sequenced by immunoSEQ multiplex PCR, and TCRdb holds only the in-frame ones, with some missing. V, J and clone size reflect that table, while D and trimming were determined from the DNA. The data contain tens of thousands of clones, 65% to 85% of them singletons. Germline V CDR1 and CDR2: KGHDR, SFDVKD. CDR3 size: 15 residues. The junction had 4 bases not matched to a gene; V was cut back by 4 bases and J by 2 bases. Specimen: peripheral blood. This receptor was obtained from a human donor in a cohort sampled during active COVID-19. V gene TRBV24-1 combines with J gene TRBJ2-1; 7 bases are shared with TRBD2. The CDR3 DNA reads TGTGCCACCAGTGACCCCGGGGGGACCTACAATGAGCAGTTCTTC. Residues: CATSDPGGTYNEQFF.